This T cell receptor beta chain was observed in a study of radiotherapy plus CTLA-4 blockade in lung cancer. Study-level information: Disease control was achieved by approximately 30% of patients, and objective responses by 18%.

Details on this clone: Its antigen is unidentified.

Profiled with immunoSEQ multiplex PCR; TCRdb holds only in-frame clones, not every one. The sample contains roughly 66,000 clones, about 80% of which appear only once. Study results and limitations: Alongside interferon-beta, early blood T cell clone dynamics were reportedly the best predictor of response. The study found tumor-derived TCR clones expanded in blood after radiotherapy plus ipilimumab.

This receptor was identified in a human donor with non-small cell lung cancer who had a partial response to radiotherapy plus ipilimumab. The sequencing used peripheral blood, collected from a patient treated with radiotherapy plus ipilimumab.

DNA for the CDR3: TGTGCCTGGAGTGTAGATAGCAGGGATTATCAGCCCCAGCATTTT. As protein: CAWSVDSRDYQPQHF. V usage is TRBV30 and J usage is TRBJ1-5; TRBD1 is a possible D gene (5 bases). Per the germline V gene, CDR1 is GTSNPN and CDR2 is SVGIG (reference sequence). CDR3 length equals 15 residues. Trimming stripped 0 bases from V and 5 bases from J, with 14 bases between.